The 4 T cell receptor beta chains below all came from one sample that was sequenced in a study of beta chain features in type 1 diabetes. Every bit of the isolated RNA underwent reverse transcription, so sequencing read expressed TCRB transcripts. Sequenced by immunoSEQ multiplex PCR; TCRdb stores in-frame clones only, minus some. Here the sample spans just over 600,000 clones, around 16% being singletons. Specimen: naive CD4+ T cells from blood. Source of these receptors: a man aged 18 to 35 in good health.

The chain couples TRBV7-9 to TRBJ2-3; the match to TRBD1 covers 8 bases. CDR1 and CDR2 (germline): SEHNR, FQNEAQ (reference sequence). The CDR3 extends over 16 amino acids. The trim removed 5 bases at V and 0 bases at J, leaving 7 bases unmatched. The CDR3 coding sequence is TGTGCCAGCAGCGAGACAGGGGCCACTAGCACAGATACGCAGTATTTT. Its translation: CASSETGATSTDTQYF.

The chain joins TRBV7-2 to TRBJ1-5; 8 bases align to TRBD1. Germline assignment: CDR1 SGHTA and CDR2 FQGNSA. V dropped 1 base and J dropped 9; count of bases not matched to a gene: 5. The CDR3 is 14 amino acids. CDR3 loop: CASSLVQGGPPQHF. CDR3 in DNA: TGTGCCAGCAGCTTAGTACAGGGGGGACCGCCCCAGCATTTT.

The chain carries TRBV13 and TRBJ1-2; possibly TRBD1 for D (5 bases). CDR1 and CDR2 (germline): PRHDT, FYEKMQ (reference sequence). Trimming left V 6 bases short and J 0 bases short, with 14 bases between. The CDR3 has 15 amino acids. CDR3 residues: CASSQRDGANYGYTF. As DNA, the CDR3 is TGTGCCAGCAGTCAAAGGGACGGAGCTAACTATGGCTACACCTTC.

This clone occurred a few times. The rearrangement joins TRBV28 to TRBJ2-7, with unresolved D. The CDR3 runs 11 residues. Between the trimmed V and J ends, which lost 2 bases and 6 bases, there was a span of 5 bases. Germline V lookup: CDR1 MDHEN, CDR2 SYDVKM. This CDR3 reads CASSLPTEQYF. In nucleotides, the CDR3 is TGTGCCAGCAGTTTACCGACCGAGCAGTACTTC.